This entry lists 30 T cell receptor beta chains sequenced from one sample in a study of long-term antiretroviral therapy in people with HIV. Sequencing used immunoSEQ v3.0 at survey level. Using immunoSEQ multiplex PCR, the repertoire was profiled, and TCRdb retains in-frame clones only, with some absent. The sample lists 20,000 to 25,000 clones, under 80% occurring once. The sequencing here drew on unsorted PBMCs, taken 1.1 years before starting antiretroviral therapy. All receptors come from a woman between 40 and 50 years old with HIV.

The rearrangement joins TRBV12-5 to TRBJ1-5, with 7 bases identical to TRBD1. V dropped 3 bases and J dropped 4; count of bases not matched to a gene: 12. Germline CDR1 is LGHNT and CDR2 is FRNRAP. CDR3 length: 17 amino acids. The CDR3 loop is CASGFPPSTGSNQPQHF. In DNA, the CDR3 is TGTGCTAGTGGTTTCCCTCCGTCGACAGGGTCAAATCAGCCCCAGCATTTT.

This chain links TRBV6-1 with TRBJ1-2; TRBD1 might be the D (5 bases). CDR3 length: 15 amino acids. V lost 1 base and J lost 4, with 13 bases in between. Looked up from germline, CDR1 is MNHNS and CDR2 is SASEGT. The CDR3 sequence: CASSEGPGLTYGYTF. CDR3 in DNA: TGTGCCAGCAGTGAAGGCCCAGGGCTTACCTATGGCTACACCTTC.

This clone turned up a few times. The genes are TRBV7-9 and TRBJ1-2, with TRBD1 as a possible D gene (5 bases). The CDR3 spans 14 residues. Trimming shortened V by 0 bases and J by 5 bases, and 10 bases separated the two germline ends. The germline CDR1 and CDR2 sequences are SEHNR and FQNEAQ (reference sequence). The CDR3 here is CASSLAGTAYGYTF. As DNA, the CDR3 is TGTGCCAGCAGCTTAGCTGGGACGGCTTATGGCTACACCTTC.

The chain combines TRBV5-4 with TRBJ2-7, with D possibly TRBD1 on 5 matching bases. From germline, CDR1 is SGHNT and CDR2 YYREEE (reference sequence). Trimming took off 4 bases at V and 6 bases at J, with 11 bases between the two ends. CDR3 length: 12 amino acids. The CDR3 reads CASSTDRGEQYF. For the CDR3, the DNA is TGTGCCAGCAGCACCGACAGAGGCGAGCAGTACTTC.

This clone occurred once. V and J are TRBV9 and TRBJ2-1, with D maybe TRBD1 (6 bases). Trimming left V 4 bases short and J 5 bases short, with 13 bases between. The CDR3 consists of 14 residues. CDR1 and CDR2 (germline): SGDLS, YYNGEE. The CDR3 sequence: CASSLVGADNEQFF. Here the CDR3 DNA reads TGTGCCAGCAGCTTGGTGGGGGCCGACAATGAGCAGTTCTTC.

The CDR3 protein is CASSPVEGSGYTF. The CDR3 DNA is TGTGCCAGCTCACCGGTGGAGGGATCGGGCTACACCTTC. The rearrangement joins TRBV18 to TRBJ1-2; D unclear. The CDR3 runs 13 residues. Germline CDR1 is KGHSH and CDR2 is LQKENI. Trimming took off 3 bases at V and 8 bases at J, with 13 bases between the two ends.

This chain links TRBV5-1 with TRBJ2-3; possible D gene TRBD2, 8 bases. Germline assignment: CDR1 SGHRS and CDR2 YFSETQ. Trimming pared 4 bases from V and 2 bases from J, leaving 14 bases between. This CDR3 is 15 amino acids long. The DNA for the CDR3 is TGCGCCAGCAGCCCGGGGGGGACAGCCACAGATACGCAGTATTTT. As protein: CASSPGGTATDTQYF.

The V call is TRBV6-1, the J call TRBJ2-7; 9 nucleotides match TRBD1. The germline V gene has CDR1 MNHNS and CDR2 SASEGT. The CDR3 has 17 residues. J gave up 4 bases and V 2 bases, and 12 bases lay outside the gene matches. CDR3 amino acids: CASSETRDRVFSYEQYF. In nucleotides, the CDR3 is TGTGCCAGCAGTGAAACGCGGGACAGGGTTTTTTCGTACGAGCAGTACTTC.

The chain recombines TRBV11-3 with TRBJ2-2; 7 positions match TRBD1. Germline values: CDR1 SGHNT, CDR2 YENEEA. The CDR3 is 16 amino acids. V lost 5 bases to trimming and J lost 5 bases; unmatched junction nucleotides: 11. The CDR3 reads CASSPTDREGTGELFF. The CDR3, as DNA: TGTGCCAGCAGCCCCACCGACAGGGAAGGAACCGGGGAGCTGTTTTTT.

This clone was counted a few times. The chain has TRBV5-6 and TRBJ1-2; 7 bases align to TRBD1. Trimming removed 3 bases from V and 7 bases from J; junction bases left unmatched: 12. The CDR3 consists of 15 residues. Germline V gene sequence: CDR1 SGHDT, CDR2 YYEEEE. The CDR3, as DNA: TGTGCCAGCAGCTCCTCCAAGCAACAGGGGCGTGGCTACACCTTC. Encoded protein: CASSSSKQQGRGYTF.

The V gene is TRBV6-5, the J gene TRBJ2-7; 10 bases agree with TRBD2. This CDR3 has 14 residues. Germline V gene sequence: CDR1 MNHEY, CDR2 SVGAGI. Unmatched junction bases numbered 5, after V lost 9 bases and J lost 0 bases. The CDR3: CASRAGGVSYEQYF. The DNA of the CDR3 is TGTGCCAGTCGAGCGGGGGGGGTCTCCTACGAGCAGTACTTC.

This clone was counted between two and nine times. DNA for the CDR3: TGTGCCAGCAGTTACTCGCCGGGAGGCGAGCAGTACTTC. Its translation is CASSYSPGGEQYF. The chain combines TRBV6-6 with TRBJ2-7, with 7 positions matching TRBD2. Per the germline V gene, CDR1 is MNHNY and CDR2 is SVGAGI (reference sequence). This CDR3 is 13 amino acids long. J was trimmed by 6 bases and V by 0 bases; bases with no gene match: 2.

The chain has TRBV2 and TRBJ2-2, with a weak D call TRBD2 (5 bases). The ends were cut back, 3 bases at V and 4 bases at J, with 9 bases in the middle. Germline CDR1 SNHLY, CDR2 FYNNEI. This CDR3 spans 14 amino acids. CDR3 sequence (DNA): TGTGCCAGCAGTGAGACTACATTCACCGGGGAGCTGTTTTTT. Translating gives CASSETTFTGELFF.

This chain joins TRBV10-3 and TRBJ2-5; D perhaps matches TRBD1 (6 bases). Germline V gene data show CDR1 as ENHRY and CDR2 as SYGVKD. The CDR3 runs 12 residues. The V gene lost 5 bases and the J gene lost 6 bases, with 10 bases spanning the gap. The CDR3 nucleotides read TGTGCCATCAGTACAGGGCCCCAGACCCAGTACTTC. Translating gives CAISTGPQTQYF.

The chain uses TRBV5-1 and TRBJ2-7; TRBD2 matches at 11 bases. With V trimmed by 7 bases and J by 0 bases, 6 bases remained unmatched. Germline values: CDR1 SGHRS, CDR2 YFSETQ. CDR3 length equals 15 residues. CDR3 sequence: CASGWTSGRSYEQYF. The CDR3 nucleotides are TGCGCCAGCGGGTGGACTAGCGGGCGCTCCTACGAGCAGTACTTC. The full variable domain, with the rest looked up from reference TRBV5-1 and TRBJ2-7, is KAGVTQTPRYLIKTRGQQVTLSCSPISGHRSVSWYQQTPGQGLQFLFEYFSETQRNKGNFPGRFSGRQFSNSRSEMNVSTLELGDSALYLCASGWTSGRSYEQYFGPGTRLTVT.

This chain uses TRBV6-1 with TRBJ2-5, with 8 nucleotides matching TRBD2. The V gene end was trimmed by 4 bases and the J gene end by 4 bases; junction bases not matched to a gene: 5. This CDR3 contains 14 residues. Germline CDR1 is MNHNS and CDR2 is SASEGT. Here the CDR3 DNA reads TGTGCCAGCAGTGTGATAAGCGGGAGAGAGACCCAGTACTTC. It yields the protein CASSVISGRETQYF.

CDR3 loop: CASSLGAVISTGELFF. CDR3 sequence (DNA): TGCGCCAGCAGCTTGGGGGCGGTTATCTCGACCGGGGAGCTGTTTTTT. The chain couples TRBV5-1 to TRBJ2-2, with no clear D. The CDR3 totals 16 residues. Germline V gene lookup returns CDR1 SGHRS and CDR2 YFSETQ. V was clipped by 0 bases and J by 5 bases, with 14 bases between them. The full variable domain, rest sourced from reference TRBV5-1 and TRBJ2-2, is KAGVTQTPRYLIKTRGQQVTLSCSPISGHRSVSWYQQTPGQGLQFLFEYFSETQRNKGNFPGRFSGRQFSNSRSEMNVSTLELGDSALYLCASSLGAVISTGELFFGEGSRLTVL.

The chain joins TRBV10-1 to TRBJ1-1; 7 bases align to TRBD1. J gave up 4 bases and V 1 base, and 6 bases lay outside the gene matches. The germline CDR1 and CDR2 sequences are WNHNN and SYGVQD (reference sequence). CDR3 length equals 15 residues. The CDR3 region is CASSEFPQGVTEAFF. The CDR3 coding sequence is TGCGCCAGCAGTGAGTTTCCCCAGGGGGTCACTGAAGCTTTCTTT.

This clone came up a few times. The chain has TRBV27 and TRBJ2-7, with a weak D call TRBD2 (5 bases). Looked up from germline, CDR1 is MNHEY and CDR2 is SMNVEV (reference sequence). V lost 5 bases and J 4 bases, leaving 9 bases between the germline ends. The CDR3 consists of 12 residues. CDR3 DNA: TGTGCCAGCAGTGCGGACTCTTACGAGCAGTACTTC. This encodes CASSADSYEQYF.

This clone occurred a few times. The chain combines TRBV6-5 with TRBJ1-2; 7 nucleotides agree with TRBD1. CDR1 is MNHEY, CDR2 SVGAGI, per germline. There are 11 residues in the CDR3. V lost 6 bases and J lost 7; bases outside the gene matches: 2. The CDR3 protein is CASRRGLGYTF. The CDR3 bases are TGTGCCAGCAGGAGGGGGCTTGGCTACACCTTC.

The CDR3 nucleotides are TGTGCCAGCAGCGGGGGGAATGAAAAACTGTTTTTT. It codes for CASSGGNEKLFF. The V gene is TRBV9, the J gene TRBJ1-4; the D gene is possibly TRBD1 (5 bases). The CDR3 spans 12 residues. CDR1 and CDR2 (germline): SGDLS, YYNGEE. The V gene lost 3 bases and the J gene lost 5 bases, with 5 bases spanning the gap.

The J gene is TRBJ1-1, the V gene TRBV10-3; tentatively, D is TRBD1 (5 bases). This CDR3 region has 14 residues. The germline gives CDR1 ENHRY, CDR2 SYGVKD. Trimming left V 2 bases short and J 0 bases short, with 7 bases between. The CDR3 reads CAISEGGLNTEAFF. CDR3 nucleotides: TGTGCCATCAGTGAGGGGGGTCTGAACACTGAAGCTTTCTTT.

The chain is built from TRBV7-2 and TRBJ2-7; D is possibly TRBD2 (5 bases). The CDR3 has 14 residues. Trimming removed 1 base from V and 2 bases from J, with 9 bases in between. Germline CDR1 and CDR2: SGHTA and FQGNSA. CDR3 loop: CASSLVEGPYEQYF. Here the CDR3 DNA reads TGTGCCAGCAGCTTAGTTGAGGGCCCCTACGAGCAGTACTTC. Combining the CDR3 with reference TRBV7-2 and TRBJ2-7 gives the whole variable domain GAGVSQSPSNKVTEKGKDVELRCDPISGHTALYWYRQSLGQGLEFLIYFQGNSAPDKSGLPSDRFSAERTGGSVSTLTIQRTQQEDSAVYLCASSLVEGPYEQYFGPGTRLTVT.

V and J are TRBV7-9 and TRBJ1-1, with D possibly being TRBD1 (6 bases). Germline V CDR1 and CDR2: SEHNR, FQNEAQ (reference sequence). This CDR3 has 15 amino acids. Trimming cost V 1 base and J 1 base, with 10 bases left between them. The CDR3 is CASSLDGRGNTEAFF. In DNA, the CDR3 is TGTGCCAGCAGCTTAGATGGCAGGGGGAACACTGAAGCTTTCTTT. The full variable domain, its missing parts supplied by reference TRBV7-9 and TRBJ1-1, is DTGVSQNPRHKITKRGQNVTFRCDPISEHNRLYWYRQTLGQGPEFLTYFQNEAQLEKSRLLSDRFSAERPKGSFSTLEIQRTEQGDSAMYLCASSLDGRGNTEAFFGQGTRLTVV.

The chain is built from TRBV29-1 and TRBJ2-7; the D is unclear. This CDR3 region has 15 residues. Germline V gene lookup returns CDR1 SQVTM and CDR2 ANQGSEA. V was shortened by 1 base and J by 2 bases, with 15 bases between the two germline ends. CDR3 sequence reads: CSVEGASESPYEQYF. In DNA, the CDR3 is TGCAGCGTTGAAGGGGCCAGTGAGTCCCCCTACGAGCAGTACTTC.

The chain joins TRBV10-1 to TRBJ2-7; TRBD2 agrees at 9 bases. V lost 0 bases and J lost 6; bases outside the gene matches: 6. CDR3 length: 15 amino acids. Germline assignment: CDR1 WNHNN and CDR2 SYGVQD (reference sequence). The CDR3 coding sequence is TGCGCCAGCAGTGAGTCGATAGCGGGGGTTGGCGAGCAGTACTTC. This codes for CASSESIAGVGEQYF.

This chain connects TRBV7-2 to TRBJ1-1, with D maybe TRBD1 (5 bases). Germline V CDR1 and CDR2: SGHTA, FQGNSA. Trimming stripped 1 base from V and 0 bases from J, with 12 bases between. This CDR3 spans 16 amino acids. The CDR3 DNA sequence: TGTGCCAGCAGCTTAGGGGGGTCAGGGCTGAACACTGAAGCTTTCTTT. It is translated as CASSLGGSGLNTEAFF.

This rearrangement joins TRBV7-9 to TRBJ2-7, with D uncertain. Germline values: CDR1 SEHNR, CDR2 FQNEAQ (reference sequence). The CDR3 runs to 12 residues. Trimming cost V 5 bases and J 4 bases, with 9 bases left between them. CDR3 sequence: CASSKTRYEQYF. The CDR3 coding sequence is TGTGCCAGCAGCAAGACTCGGTACGAGCAGTACTTC.

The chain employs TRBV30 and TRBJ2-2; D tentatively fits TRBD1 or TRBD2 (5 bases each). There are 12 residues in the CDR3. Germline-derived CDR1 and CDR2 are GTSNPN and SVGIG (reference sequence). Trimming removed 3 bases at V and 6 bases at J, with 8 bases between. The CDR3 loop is CAWSRGAGELFF. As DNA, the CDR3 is TGTGCCTGGAGCCGGGGCGCCGGGGAGCTGTTTTTT.

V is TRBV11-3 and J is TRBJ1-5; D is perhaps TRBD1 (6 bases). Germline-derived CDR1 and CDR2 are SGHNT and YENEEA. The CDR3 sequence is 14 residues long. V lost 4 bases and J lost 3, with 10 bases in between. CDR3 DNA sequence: TGTGCCAGCAGCTCCACAGGGCCCAATCAGCCCCAGCATTTT. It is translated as CASSSTGPNQPQHF.